The clone carrying this T cell receptor beta chain was recorded at least ten times. This sample is drawn from a study of blood T cell repertoires in COVID-19. Study-level information: Sites across the United States, Italy and Spain contributed samples from acute and convalescent COVID-19. Sources were T cells, B-cell-depleted T cells, or PBMCs; the material itself was cDNA or gDNA.

Germline CDR1 reads SQVTM; CDR2 reads ANQGSEA. CDR3 length: 13 residues. The V gene lost 4 bases and the J gene lost 7 bases, with 14 bases spanning the gap. Source study methods: Amplification from reference gene primers served as the basis for estimated nucleated cell counts. Assay used: immunoSEQ multiplex PCR; TCRdb lists only in-frame clones, some missing. For V, J and clone size, that table is used; D and trimming come from the DNA. The sample carries about 120,000 clones, around 77% recorded once. This receptor was obtained from a human donor in a cohort sampled during active COVID-19. This chain connects TRBV29-1 to TRBJ1-5; D gene unclear. Material: peripheral blood. The CDR3 bases are TGCAGCGTTGCTACGGCGGGGATCCAGCCCCAGCATTTT. Encoded protein: CSVATAGIQPQHF.